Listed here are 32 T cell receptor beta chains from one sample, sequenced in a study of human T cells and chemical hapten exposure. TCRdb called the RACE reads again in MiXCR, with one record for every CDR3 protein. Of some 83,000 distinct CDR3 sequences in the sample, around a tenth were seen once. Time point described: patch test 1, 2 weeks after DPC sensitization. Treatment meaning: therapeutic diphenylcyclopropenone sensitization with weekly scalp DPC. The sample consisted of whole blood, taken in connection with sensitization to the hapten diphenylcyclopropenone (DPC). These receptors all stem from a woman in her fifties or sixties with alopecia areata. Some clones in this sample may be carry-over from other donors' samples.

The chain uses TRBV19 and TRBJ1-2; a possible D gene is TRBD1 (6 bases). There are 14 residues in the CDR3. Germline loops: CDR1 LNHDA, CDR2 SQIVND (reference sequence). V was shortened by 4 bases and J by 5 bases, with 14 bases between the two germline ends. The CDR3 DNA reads TGTGCCAGTAGTAGCCCGGGACAAGTATATGGCTACACCTTC. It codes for CASSSPGQVYGYTF.

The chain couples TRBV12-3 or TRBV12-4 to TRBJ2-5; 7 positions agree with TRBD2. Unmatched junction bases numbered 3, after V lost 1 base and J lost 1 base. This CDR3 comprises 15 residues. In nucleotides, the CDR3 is TGTGCCAGCAGTTTAGGAGCTAGCGGCCAAGAGACCCAGTACTTC. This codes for CASSLGASGQETQYF.

This CDR3 reads CASILEGPYSYEQYF. DNA for the CDR3: TGCGCCAGCATTCTTGAGGGTCCTTACTCCTACGAGCAGTACTTC. The V gene is TRBV10-2, the J gene TRBJ2-7, with D perhaps TRBD2 (5 bases). Germline CDR1 WSHSY, CDR2 SAAADI. V lost 7 bases to trimming and J lost 0 bases, with 16 bases between them. This CDR3 comprises 15 residues.

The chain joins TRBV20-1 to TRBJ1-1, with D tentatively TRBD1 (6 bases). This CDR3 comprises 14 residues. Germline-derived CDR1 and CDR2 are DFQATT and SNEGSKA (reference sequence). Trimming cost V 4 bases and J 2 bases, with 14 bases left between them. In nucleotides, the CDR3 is TGCAGTGCTACCCCCAGGACAGAAAACACTGAAGCTTTCTTT. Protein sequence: CSATPRTENTEAFF.

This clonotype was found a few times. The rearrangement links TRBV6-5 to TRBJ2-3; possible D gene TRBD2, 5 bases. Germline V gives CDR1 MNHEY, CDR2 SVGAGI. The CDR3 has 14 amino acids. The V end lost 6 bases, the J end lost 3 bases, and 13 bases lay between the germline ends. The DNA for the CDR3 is TGTGCCAGCAGGCTAGCTTCAGCAACAGATACGCAGTATTTT. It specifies CASRLASATDTQYF.

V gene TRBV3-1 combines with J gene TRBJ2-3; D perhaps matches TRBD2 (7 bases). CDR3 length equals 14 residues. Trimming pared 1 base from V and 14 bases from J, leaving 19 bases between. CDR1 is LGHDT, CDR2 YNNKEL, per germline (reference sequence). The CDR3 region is CASSQGWGGGPGYF. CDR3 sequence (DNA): TGTGCCAGCAGCCAAGGCTGGGGGGGCGGCCCGGGGTATTTT.

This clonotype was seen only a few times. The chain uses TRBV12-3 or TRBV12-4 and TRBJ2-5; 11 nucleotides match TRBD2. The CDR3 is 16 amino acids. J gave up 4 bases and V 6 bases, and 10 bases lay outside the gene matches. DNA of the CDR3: TGTGCCAGCAGACCAAATGTAGCGGGAGGGCGAGAGACCCAGTACTTC. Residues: CASRPNVAGGRETQYF.

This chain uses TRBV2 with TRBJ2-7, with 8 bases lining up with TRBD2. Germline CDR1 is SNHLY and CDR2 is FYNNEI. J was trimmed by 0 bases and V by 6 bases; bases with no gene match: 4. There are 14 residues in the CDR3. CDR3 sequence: CASRERESSYEQYF. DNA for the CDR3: TGTGCCAGCAGGGAGCGGGAGAGCTCCTACGAGCAGTACTTC.

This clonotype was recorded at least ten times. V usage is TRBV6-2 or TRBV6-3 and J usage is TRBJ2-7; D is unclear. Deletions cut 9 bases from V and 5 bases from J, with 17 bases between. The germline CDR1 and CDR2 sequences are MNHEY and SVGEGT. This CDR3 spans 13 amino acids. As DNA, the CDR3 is TGTGCCAGTACCGGACCACTGGCCCACGAGCAGTACTTC. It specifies CASTGPLAHEQYF.

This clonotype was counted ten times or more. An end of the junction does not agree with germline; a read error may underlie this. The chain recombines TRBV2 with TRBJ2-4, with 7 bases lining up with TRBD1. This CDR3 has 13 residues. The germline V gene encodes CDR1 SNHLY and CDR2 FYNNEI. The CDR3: CASRKSGTALGNF. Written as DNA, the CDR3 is TGTGCCAGCAGGAAATCTGGGACAGCCCTGGGGAACTTC.

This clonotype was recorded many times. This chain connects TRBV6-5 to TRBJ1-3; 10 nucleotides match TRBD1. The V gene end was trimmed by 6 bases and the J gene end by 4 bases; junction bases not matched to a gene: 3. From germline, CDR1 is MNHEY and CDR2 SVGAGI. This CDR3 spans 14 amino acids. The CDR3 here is CASRKGQGGNTIYF. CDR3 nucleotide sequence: TGTGCCAGCAGGAAGGGACAGGGGGGAAACACCATATATTTT.

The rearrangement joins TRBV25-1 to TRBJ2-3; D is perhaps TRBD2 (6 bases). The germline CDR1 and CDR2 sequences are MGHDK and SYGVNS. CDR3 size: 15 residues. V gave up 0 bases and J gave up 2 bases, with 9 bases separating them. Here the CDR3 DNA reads TGTGCCAGCAGTGAATACGGAGGGTCCACAGATACGCAGTATTTT. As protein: CASSEYGGSTDTQYF. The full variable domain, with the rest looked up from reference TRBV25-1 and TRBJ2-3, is EADIYQTPRYLVIGTGKKITLECSQTMGHDKMYWYQQDPGMELHLIHYSYGVNSTEKGDLSSESTVSRIRTEHFPLTLESARPSHTSQYLCASSEYGGSTDTQYFGPGTRLTVL.

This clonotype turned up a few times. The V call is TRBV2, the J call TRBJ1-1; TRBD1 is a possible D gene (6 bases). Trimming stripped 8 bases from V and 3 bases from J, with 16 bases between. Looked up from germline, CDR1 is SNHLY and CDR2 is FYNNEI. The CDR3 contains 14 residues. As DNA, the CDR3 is TGTGCCAGCCTGATCTGGGGGGCTGACACTGAAGCTTTCTTT. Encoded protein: CASLIWGADTEAFF.

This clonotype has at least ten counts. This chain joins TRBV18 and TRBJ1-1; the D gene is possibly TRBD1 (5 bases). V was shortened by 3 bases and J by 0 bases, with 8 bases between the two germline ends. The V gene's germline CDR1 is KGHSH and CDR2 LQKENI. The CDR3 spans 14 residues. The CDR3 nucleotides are TGTGCCAGCTCACCTGACAGCTTGAACACTGAAGCTTTCTTT. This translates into CASSPDSLNTEAFF.

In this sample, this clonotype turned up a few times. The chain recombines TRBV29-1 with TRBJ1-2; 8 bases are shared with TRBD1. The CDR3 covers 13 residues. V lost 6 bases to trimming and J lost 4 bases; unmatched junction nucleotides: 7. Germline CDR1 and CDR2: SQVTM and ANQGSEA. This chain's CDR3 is CSVDRVEGYGYTF. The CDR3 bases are TGCAGCGTGGACAGGGTCGAAGGCTATGGCTACACCTTC.

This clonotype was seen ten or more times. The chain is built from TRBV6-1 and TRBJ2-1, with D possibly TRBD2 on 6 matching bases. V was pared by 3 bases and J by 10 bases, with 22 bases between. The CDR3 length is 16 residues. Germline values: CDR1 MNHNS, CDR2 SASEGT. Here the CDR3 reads CASSDTGLPNSGEQFF. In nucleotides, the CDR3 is TGTGCCAGCAGTGATACGGGACTCCCTAACTCGGGAGAGCAGTTCTTC.

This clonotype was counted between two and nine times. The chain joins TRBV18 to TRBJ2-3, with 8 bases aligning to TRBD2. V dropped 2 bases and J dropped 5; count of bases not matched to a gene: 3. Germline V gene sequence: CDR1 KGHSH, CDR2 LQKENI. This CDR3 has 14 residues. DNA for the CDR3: TGTGCCAGCTCACCAAATCTAGCGGGAGATACGCAGTATTTT. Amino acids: CASSPNLAGDTQYF.

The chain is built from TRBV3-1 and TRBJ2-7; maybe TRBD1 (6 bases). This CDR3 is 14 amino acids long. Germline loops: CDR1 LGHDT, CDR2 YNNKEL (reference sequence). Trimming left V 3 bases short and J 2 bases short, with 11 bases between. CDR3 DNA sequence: TGTGCCAGCAGCCACCAGGGGAGAGCCTACGAGCAGTACTTC. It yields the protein CASSHQGRAYEQYF.

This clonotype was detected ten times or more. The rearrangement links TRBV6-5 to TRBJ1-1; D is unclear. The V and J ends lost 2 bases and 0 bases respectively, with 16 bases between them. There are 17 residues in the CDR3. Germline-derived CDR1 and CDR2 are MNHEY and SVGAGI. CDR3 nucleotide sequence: TGTGCCAGCAGTTACGGTGGTCCGGCGACGATGAACACTGAAGCTTTCTTT. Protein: CASSYGGPATMNTEAFF.

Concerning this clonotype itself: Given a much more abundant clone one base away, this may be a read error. The CDR3, as DNA: TGTGCCAGTGGGGGAGTTTATGGGCAGTTCTTC. It yields the protein CASGGVYGQFF. This chain uses TRBV2 with TRBJ2-1; the D gene could be TRBD1 or TRBD2 (5 bases each). This CDR3 is built from 11 residues. Germline CDR1 is SNHLY and CDR2 is FYNNEI. The ends were cut back, 9 bases at V and 12 bases at J, with 15 bases in the middle. Filled out from reference TRBV2 and TRBJ2-1, the complete variable domain reads EPEVTQTPSHQVTQMGQEVILRCVPISNHLYFYWYRQILGQKVEFLVSFYNNEISEKSEIFDDQFSVERPDGSNFTLKIRSTKLEDSAMYFCASGGVYGQFFGPGTRLTVL.

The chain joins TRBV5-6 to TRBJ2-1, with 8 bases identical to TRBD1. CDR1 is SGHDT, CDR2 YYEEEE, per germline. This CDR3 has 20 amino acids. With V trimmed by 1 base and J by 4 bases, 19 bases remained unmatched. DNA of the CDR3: TGTGCCAGCAGCTTGATGGCAGGGGGCCACCGGGCTAGGAAATACAATGAGCAGTTCTTC. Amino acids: CASSLMAGGHRARKYNEQFF.

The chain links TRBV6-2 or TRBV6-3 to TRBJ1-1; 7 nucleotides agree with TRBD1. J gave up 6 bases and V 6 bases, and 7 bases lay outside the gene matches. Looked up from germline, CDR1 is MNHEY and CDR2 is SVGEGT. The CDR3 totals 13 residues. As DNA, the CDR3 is TGTGCCAGCAGAATGCAGGGGGTGTCTGAAGCTTTCTTT. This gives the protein CASRMQGVSEAFF.

The CDR3 DNA follows: TGCAGCGTTGCCACAGGGGGAGCCACAGATACGCAGTATTTT. Translating gives CSVATGGATDTQYF. The V call is TRBV29-1, the J call TRBJ2-3; 8 bases are shared with TRBD1. Germline V CDR1 and CDR2: SQVTM, ANQGSEA. The ends lost 4 bases at V and 2 bases at J; junction bases unmatched: 5. The CDR3 loop spans 14 amino acids.

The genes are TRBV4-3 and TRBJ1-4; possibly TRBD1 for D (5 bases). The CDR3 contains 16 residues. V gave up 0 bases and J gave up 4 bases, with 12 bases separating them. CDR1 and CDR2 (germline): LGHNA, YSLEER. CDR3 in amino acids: CASSQDRQGVNEKLFF. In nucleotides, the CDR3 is TGCGCCAGCAGCCAAGACAGGCAGGGAGTTAATGAAAAACTGTTTTTT.

CDR3: CASRSTGTGPSPLHF. CDR3 bases: TGTGCCAGCAGGAGTACCGGGACAGGGCCCTCACCCCTCCACTTT. The rearrangement links TRBV12-3 or TRBV12-4 to TRBJ1-6; 9 positions match TRBD1. The J segment lost 10 bases and the V segment lost 6 bases, leaving 10 bases of the junction unmatched. This CDR3 is 15 amino acids long.

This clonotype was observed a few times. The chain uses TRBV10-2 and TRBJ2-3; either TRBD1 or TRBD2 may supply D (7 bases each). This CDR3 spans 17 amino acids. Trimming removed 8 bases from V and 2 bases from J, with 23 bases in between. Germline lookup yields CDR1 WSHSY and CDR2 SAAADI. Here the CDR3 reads CASSTGVGRPTTDTQYF. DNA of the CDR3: TGCGCCAGCTCCACAGGGGTCGGGAGGCCCACCACAGATACGCAGTATTTT.

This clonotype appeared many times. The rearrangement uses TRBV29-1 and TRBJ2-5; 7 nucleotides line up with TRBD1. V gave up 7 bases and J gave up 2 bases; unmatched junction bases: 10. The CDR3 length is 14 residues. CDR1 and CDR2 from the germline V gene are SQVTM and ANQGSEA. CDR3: CSGATGFKQETQYF. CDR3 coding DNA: TGCAGCGGTGCGACAGGGTTTAAACAAGAGACCCAGTACTTC. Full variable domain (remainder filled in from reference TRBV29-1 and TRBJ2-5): SAVISQKPSRDICQRGTSLTIQCQVDSQVTMMFWYRQQPGQSLTLIATANQGSEATYESGFVIDKFPISRPNLTFSTLTVSNMSPEDSSIYLCSGATGFKQETQYFGPGTRLLVL.

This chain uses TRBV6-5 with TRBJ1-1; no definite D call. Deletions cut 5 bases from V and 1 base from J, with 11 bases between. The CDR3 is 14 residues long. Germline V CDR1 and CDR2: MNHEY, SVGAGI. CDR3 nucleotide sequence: TGTGCCAGCAGTCCTATTAGACCGAACACTGAAGCTTTCTTT. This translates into CASSPIRPNTEAFF.

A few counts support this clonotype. The CDR3 here is CASSDRGGYYEQYF. CDR3 in DNA: TGTGCCAGCAGTGATAGGGGTGGGTACTACGAGCAGTACTTC. The chain has TRBV27 and TRBJ2-7; tentative D call: TRBD1 (5 bases). Between the trimmed V and J ends, which lost 5 bases and 3 bases, there was a span of 14 bases. CDR1 MNHEY and CDR2 SMNVEV come from the germline V gene (reference sequence). The CDR3 totals 14 residues.

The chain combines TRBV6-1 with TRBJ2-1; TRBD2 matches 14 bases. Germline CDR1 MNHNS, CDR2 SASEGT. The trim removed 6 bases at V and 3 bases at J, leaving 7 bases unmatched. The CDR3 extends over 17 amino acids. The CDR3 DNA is TGTGCCAGCAGGACGGGACTAGCGGGGGTGAACTACAATGAGCAGTTCTTC. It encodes CASRTGLAGVNYNEQFF.

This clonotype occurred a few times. The CDR3 coding sequence is TGTGCCAGCAGTTACCTTGGGGGCAGTGGTAGTGAGCAGTTCTTC. This encodes CASSYLGGSGSEQFF. The rearrangement uses TRBV6-2 or TRBV6-3 and TRBJ2-1, with D maybe TRBD1 (6 bases). Trimming cost V 2 bases and J 9 bases, with 17 bases left between them. Germline lookup yields CDR1 MNHEY and CDR2 SVGEGT. The CDR3 length is 15 residues.

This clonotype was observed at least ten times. CDR3 residues: CASSHTTQGSYEQYF. CDR3 nucleotides: TGTGCCAGCAGTCATACTACACAGGGTTCCTACGAGCAGTACTTC. The V and J genes are TRBV6-6 and TRBJ2-7; perhaps TRBD1 as D (6 bases). The length of the CDR3 is 15 residues. Germline V gives CDR1 MNHNY, CDR2 SVGAGI (reference sequence). V was pared by 5 bases and J by 1 base, with 15 bases between.